What follows are 8 T cell receptor beta chains derived from one specimen sequenced in a study of cytomegalovirus exposure and HLA in healthy donors. The assay was immunoSEQ multiplex PCR, and TCRdb's table has in-frame clones only and misses some. The sample has 150,000 to 200,000 clones, roughly 86% seen once. Sequencing was done on a sample of PBMCs. These receptors came from a man aged 25 to 40 in good health and CMV-seropositive.

This rearrangement joins TRBV5-6 to TRBJ1-1, with 8 bases that match TRBD1. The V segment lost 4 bases and the J segment 10 bases; nucleotides outside the gene matches: 9. Germline V gene lookup returns CDR1 SGHDT and CDR2 YYEEEE. The CDR3 is made up of 13 amino acids. The CDR3 protein is CASSPKTGDGAFF. In DNA form, the CDR3 reads TGTGCCAGCAGCCCCAAGACAGGGGATGGAGCTTTCTTT.

The chain carries TRBV9 and TRBJ2-3, with 11 bases that match TRBD2. CDR3 length equals 15 residues. Germline CDR1 reads SGDLS; CDR2 reads YYNGEE. With V trimmed by 2 bases and J by 4 bases, 3 bases remained unmatched. CDR3 residues: CASSVTSGGADTQYF. CDR3 bases: TGTGCCAGCAGCGTCACTAGCGGGGGCGCAGATACGCAGTATTTT.

This chain connects TRBV14 to TRBJ2-1, with D perhaps TRBD1 or TRBD2 (5 bases each). CDR1 is SGHDN, CDR2 FVKESK, per germline. This CDR3 region has 15 residues. V dropped 0 bases and J dropped 3 bases, with 9 bases sitting between them. The CDR3 spells CASSQEWDRYNEQFF. CDR3 DNA sequence: TGTGCCAGCAGCCAAGAATGGGACCGCTACAATGAGCAGTTCTTC.

V is TRBV5-1 and J is TRBJ1-4; tentatively, D is TRBD1 (6 bases). Trimming took 4 bases from V and 7 from J, leaving 17 bases between them. Germline lookup yields CDR1 SGHRS and CDR2 YFSETQ. This CDR3 region has 15 residues. The CDR3 protein is CASSLARGQGEKLFF. CDR3 DNA sequence: TGCGCCAGCAGCCTTGCCAGGGGTCAGGGTGAAAAACTGTTTTTT.

This rearrangement joins TRBV5-6 to TRBJ2-2, with a possible D match to TRBD2 (7 bases). The germline V gene encodes CDR1 SGHDT and CDR2 YYEEEE. CDR3 length: 16 residues. The V end was cut by 4 bases, the J end by 7 bases, with 20 bases between. CDR3 bases: TGTGCCAGCAGCCGGGGGGCTATGTGGGTCGGCGGGGAGCTGTTTTTT. Residues: CASSRGAMWVGGELFF.

V and J are TRBV5-1 and TRBJ2-2; D unresolved. The CDR3 contains 16 residues. Germline V gene lookup returns CDR1 SGHRS and CDR2 YFSETQ. Trimming left V 0 bases short and J 6 bases short, with 15 bases between. CDR3 sequence reads: CASSLAGPIASGELFF. The CDR3 nucleotides are TGCGCCAGCAGCTTGGCCGGCCCCATAGCCTCCGGGGAGCTGTTTTTT.

This clone appeared once. The chain couples TRBV2 to TRBJ1-3, with TRBD1 identical over 7 bases. Germline V gene sequence: CDR1 SNHLY, CDR2 FYNNEI. This CDR3 comprises 16 residues. V lost 2 bases to trimming and J lost 0 bases; unmatched junction nucleotides: 4. CDR3 sequence (DNA): TGTGCCAGCAGTGAAACCCGGGACAGCTCTGGAAACACCATATATTTT. Its translation: CASSETRDSSGNTIYF.

This clone was recorded once. The chain employs TRBV27 and TRBJ1-2, with TRBD1 matching over 10 bases. The junction had 6 bases not matched to a gene; V was cut back by 6 bases and J by 5 bases. Germline-derived CDR1 and CDR2 are MNHEY and SMNVEV (reference sequence). The CDR3 contains 14 residues. The chain's CDR3 is CASRGDRGLYGYTF. The CDR3 bases are TGTGCCAGCAGGGGAGACAGGGGGCTTTATGGCTACACCTTC.